Listed here is a single T cell receptor (beta chain). This record belongs to a study of blood T cell repertoires in COVID-19. Study details: Collection of acute and convalescent COVID-19 samples took place in the United States, Italy and Spain.

As processed by the authors: Reference gene primer amplification gave nucleated cell count estimates. Assay: immunoSEQ multiplex PCR; the TCRdb copy retains only in-frame clones and omits some. The V and J calls and clone size were taken over from that table, and D and trimming were inferred from the DNA. The data contain about 200,000 clones, 82% of them singletons. Assignments of participants to cohorts depended upon their own reported clinical history. Recovered participants had two consecutive negative NP/OP PCR tests, healthcare professional clearance, or symptom resolution. The V gene's germline CDR1 is SGHDT and CDR2 YYEEEE. The CDR3 has 16 amino acids. Trimming at V came to 2 bases and at J to 8 bases, leaving 7 bases not matched to a gene.

The V gene is TRBV5-6, the J gene TRBJ2-1; 13 bases are shared with TRBD2. This TCR was recovered from a man in his forties who had recovered from COVID-19. Sequenced material: PBMCs or T cells enriched from blood (not recorded which). CDR3 DNA: TGTGCCAGCAGCTTCGGGACTAGCGGGATTGGCGATGAGCAGTTCTTC. It yields the protein CASSFGTSGIGDEQFF.